Sequencing of this T cell receptor (beta chain) was carried out in a study of blood T cell repertoires in COVID-19. Turning to the study itself: Acute and convalescent COVID-19 specimens originated in the United States, Italy and Spain. Sources were T cells, B-cell-depleted T cells, or PBMCs; the material itself was cDNA or gDNA.

The germline CDR1 and CDR2 sequences are PRHDT and FYEKMQ (reference sequence). This CDR3 comprises 16 residues. The V and J ends lost 5 bases and 8 bases respectively, with 22 bases between them. Original analysis: Amplification from reference gene primers served as the basis for estimated nucleated cell counts. Produced via immunoSEQ multiplex PCR; TCRdb's table is partial and in-frame only. V and J calls and clone size are as listed in that table; D and trimming were resolved from the DNA. This table holds 200,000 or so clones, around 84% found once. V and J are TRBV13 and TRBJ1-3, with a possible D match to TRBD1 (5 bases). The sample was peripheral blood. The sequence came from a woman aged 60-75 years who had recovered from COVID-19. DNA of the CDR3: TGTGCCAGCAGCCCACCCCAAAGGGGTTGGAGGGACACCATATATTTT. Encoded protein: CASSPPQRGWRDTIYF.